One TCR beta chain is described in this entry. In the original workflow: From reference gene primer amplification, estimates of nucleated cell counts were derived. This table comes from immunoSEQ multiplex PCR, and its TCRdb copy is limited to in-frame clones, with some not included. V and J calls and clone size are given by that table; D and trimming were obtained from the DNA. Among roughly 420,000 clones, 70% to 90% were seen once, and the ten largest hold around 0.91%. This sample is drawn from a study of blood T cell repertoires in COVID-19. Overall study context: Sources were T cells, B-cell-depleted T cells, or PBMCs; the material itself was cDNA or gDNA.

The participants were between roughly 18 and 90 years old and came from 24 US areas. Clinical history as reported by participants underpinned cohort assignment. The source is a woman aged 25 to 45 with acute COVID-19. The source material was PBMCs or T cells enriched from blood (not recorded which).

Here the CDR3 DNA reads TGTGCCAGCAGTCAGAACAGGGTTCATGGTGGCTACACCTTC. It codes for CASSQNRVHGGYTF. This chain joins TRBV7-2 and TRBJ1-2; possible D gene TRBD1, 6 bases. V dropped 6 bases and J dropped 7 bases, with 18 bases sitting between them. CDR3 size: 14 residues. The germline V gene encodes CDR1 SGHTA and CDR2 FQGNSA.